These 28 T cell receptor beta chains originate from one sample sequenced in a study of CXCR3-negative and CXCR3-positive naive CD8 T cells. Study observations and caveats: For CXCR3-positive naive cells, TRB CDR3s were more hydrophobic than those of CXCR3-negative naive cells.

TRB cDNA was prepared as libraries by UMI-labeled 5' RACE. TCRdb re-called the 5' RACE reads; every CDR3 protein appears as one record, without DNA. This sample's table reports about 110,000 distinct CDR3 sequences. Their cognate antigens are unknown. Source material: naive CXCR3+ CD8+ T cells from blood. Subset reported: CD45RO-CCR7+CD27+CD95- naive CD8+ T cells expressing CXCR3 (TNR3+). These TCRs come from a human donor in good health. Some clones in this sample may be carry-over from other donors' samples.

V gene TRBV9 combines with J gene TRBJ2-5; TCRdb selects TRBD1, and the lack of DNA leaves this call unchecked. Looked up from germline, CDR1 is SGDLS and CDR2 is YYNGEE. The CDR3 is 15 amino acids. CDR3 sequence: CASSSSTGVGETQYF.

V usage is TRBV4-1 and J usage is TRBJ2-1; TCRdb reports TRBD1, a call that lacks DNA to check it against. Germline loops: CDR1 MGHRA, CDR2 YSYEKL. This CDR3 spans 15 amino acids. CDR3: CASSKGQGYYNEQFF.

The rearrangement joins TRBV14 to TRBJ2-1; TCRdb returns TRBD1, unconfirmable since there is no DNA. Germline V CDR1 and CDR2: SGHDN, FVKESK. The CDR3 sequence is 17 residues long. The CDR3: CASSHQDWGPVGDEQFF.

This chain links TRBV5-1 with TRBJ2-5; TCRdb selects TRBD2, and the lack of DNA leaves this call unchecked. Germline loops: CDR1 SGHRS, CDR2 YFSETQ. This CDR3 spans 17 amino acids. CDR3 region: CASSLAVSGGYQETQYF. Supplemented by reference TRBV5-1 and TRBJ2-5, the full variable domain reads KAGVTQTPRYLIKTRGQQVTLSCSPISGHRSVSWYQQTPGQGLQFLFEYFSETQRNKGNFPGRFSGRQFSNSRSEMNVSTLELGDSALYLCASSLAVSGGYQETQYFGPGTRLLVL.

The chain is built from TRBV28 and TRBJ2-7; TCRdb calls TRBD1, which cannot be checked without DNA. The CDR3 is made up of 13 amino acids. CDR1 and CDR2 (germline): MDHEN, SYDVKM. The CDR3 loop is CASRSVSAGEQYF.

The chain joins TRBV2 to TRBJ2-7; the TRBD2 assignment by TCRdb is unverifiable without DNA. Germline lookup yields CDR1 SNHLY and CDR2 FYNNEI. The CDR3 spans 13 residues. CDR3 protein: CASRAGGVYEQYF.

The chain employs TRBV29-1 and TRBJ2-7. The CDR3 runs to 11 residues. The germline CDR1 and CDR2 sequences are SQVTM and ANQGSEA. The CDR3: CSVKGETEQYF.

This chain joins TRBV30 and TRBJ2-6; TCRdb's D call of TRBD2 is untestable without DNA. Germline CDR1 is GTSNPN and CDR2 is SVGIG (reference sequence). This CDR3 is 15 amino acids long. CDR3 protein: CAWTSSSAGANVLTF. The whole variable domain, filled in from reference TRBV30 and TRBJ2-6, reads SQTIHQWPATLVQPVGSPLSLECTVEGTSNPNLYWYRQAAGRGLQLLFYSVGIGQISSEVPQNLSASRPQDRQFILSSKKLLLSDSGFYLCAWTSSSAGANVLTFGAGSRLTVL.

The V and J genes are TRBV29-1 and TRBJ2-7. Germline assignment: CDR1 SQVTM and CDR2 ANQGSEA. This CDR3 comprises 14 residues. The CDR3 loop is CSVEDSHTAYEQYF.

The chain links TRBV10-3 to TRBJ2-1. The CDR3 is 12 residues long. The V gene's germline CDR1 is ENHRY and CDR2 SYGVKD. The CDR3 sequence is CAVSGVSGEQFF.

This chain links TRBV29-1 with TRBJ2-2; TCRdb reports TRBD1, a call that lacks DNA to check it against. From germline, CDR1 is SQVTM and CDR2 ANQGSEA. This CDR3 region has 13 residues. This CDR3 reads CSVRGANTGELFF.

The rearrangement uses TRBV29-1 and TRBJ2-1; with no DNA, the TCRdb D assignment of TRBD2 cannot be verified. The CDR3 totals 11 residues. CDR1 is SQVTM, CDR2 ANQGSEA, per germline. The CDR3 reads CSVVSSGSQFF.

The V call is TRBV6-5, the J call TRBJ2-2. The CDR3 is 13 amino acids. The germline V gene has CDR1 MNHEY and CDR2 SVGAGI. The CDR3 sequence is CASSYGHTGELFF.

This chain joins TRBV29-1 and TRBJ2-4; TCRdb's assignment of TRBD1 cannot be checked, as there is no DNA. Germline lookup yields CDR1 SQVTM and CDR2 ANQGSEA. The CDR3 totals 13 residues. The CDR3 spells CSVPGVVKNIQYF. Using reference TRBV29-1 and TRBJ2-4 for the parts outside the CDR3, the full variable domain is SAVISQKPSRDICQRGTSLTIQCQVDSQVTMMFWYRQQPGQSLTLIATANQGSEATYESGFVIDKFPISRPNLTFSTLTVSNMSPEDSSIYLCSVPGVVKNIQYFGAGTRLSVL.

J is TRBJ2-1 and V is TRBV11-2; TCRdb designates TRBD1, a call that cannot be tested without DNA. CDR1 is SGHAT and CDR2 is FQNNGV in the germline V gene. The CDR3 is 12 residues long. The CDR3 reads CASSWQGNEQFF.

The rearrangement links TRBV4-2 to TRBJ2-7; TCRdb selects TRBD2, and the lack of DNA leaves this call unchecked. The CDR3 covers 14 residues. Germline assignment: CDR1 LGHNA and CDR2 YNFKEQ. CDR3 region: CASSQARLDYEQYF.

The V gene is TRBV3-1, the J gene TRBJ2-5. The CDR3 consists of 15 residues. Germline V lookup: CDR1 LGHDT, CDR2 YNNKEL (reference sequence). This CDR3 reads CASSQETADKETQYF.

V gene TRBV6-5 combines with J gene TRBJ1-5; the D call from TCRdb, TRBD1, cannot be confirmed without DNA. Per the germline V gene, CDR1 is MNHEY and CDR2 is SVGAGI. This CDR3 spans 14 amino acids. The CDR3 spells CASRRGTSNQPQHF.

The chain links TRBV30 to TRBJ2-2. This CDR3 is built from 13 residues. Germline V gene lookup returns CDR1 GTSNPN and CDR2 SVGIG (reference sequence). The CDR3 here is CAWSVLVAGELFF.

This rearrangement joins TRBV27 to TRBJ1-1. The germline gives CDR1 MNHEY, CDR2 SMNVEV (reference sequence). The CDR3 is 13 amino acids. CDR3 amino acids: CASSEAGWTEAFF.

The chain is built from TRBV4-1 and TRBJ2-1; TCRdb proposes TRBD1, but this gene call is untestable without DNA. The CDR3 totals 14 residues. Germline assignment: CDR1 MGHRA and CDR2 YSYEKL. CDR3 sequence: CASSLRTGGDEQFF.

This chain uses TRBV12-3 or TRBV12-4 with TRBJ1-4. The CDR3 consists of 15 residues. The CDR3 region is CASSLEGGFYEKLFF.

The chain couples TRBV28 to TRBJ1-2; TCRdb reports TRBD1, a call that lacks DNA to check it against. The CDR3 is 13 amino acids. CDR1 is MDHEN and CDR2 is SYDVKM in the germline V gene. The CDR3 sequence is CASSLQGWYGYTF.

The CDR3 sequence: CASSLDRDYNEQFF. The chain employs TRBV7-9 and TRBJ2-1; TCRdb gives TRBD1 as the D gene, but with no DNA this cannot be confirmed. The CDR3 extends over 14 amino acids. The germline V gene has CDR1 SEHNR and CDR2 FQNEAQ (reference sequence).

The chain is built from TRBV15 and TRBJ1-3; TCRdb outputs TRBD1, but without DNA this stays unchecked. CDR3 length: 15 amino acids. Germline assignment: CDR1 LNHNV and CDR2 YYDKDF (reference sequence). CDR3 sequence reads: CATSRSPAEANTIYF.

This sequence joins TRBV7-3 and TRBJ2-1; lacking DNA, the TRBD1 call made by TCRdb goes unchecked. This CDR3 region has 15 residues. Germline CDR1 reads SGHTA; CDR2 reads FQGTGA. CDR3 residues: CASRQSGTGVHEQFF.

V usage is TRBV7-3 and J usage is TRBJ2-7; TCRdb calls TRBD2, which cannot be checked without DNA. CDR1 and CDR2 (germline): SGHTA, FQGTGA. The CDR3 sequence is 14 residues long. The chain's CDR3 is CASSFGEGDYEQYF.

The V gene is TRBV11-3, the J gene TRBJ2-1. Germline loops: CDR1 SGHNT, CDR2 YENEEA. This CDR3 is built from 17 residues. The CDR3 spells CASSLGDWGSSYNEQFF.